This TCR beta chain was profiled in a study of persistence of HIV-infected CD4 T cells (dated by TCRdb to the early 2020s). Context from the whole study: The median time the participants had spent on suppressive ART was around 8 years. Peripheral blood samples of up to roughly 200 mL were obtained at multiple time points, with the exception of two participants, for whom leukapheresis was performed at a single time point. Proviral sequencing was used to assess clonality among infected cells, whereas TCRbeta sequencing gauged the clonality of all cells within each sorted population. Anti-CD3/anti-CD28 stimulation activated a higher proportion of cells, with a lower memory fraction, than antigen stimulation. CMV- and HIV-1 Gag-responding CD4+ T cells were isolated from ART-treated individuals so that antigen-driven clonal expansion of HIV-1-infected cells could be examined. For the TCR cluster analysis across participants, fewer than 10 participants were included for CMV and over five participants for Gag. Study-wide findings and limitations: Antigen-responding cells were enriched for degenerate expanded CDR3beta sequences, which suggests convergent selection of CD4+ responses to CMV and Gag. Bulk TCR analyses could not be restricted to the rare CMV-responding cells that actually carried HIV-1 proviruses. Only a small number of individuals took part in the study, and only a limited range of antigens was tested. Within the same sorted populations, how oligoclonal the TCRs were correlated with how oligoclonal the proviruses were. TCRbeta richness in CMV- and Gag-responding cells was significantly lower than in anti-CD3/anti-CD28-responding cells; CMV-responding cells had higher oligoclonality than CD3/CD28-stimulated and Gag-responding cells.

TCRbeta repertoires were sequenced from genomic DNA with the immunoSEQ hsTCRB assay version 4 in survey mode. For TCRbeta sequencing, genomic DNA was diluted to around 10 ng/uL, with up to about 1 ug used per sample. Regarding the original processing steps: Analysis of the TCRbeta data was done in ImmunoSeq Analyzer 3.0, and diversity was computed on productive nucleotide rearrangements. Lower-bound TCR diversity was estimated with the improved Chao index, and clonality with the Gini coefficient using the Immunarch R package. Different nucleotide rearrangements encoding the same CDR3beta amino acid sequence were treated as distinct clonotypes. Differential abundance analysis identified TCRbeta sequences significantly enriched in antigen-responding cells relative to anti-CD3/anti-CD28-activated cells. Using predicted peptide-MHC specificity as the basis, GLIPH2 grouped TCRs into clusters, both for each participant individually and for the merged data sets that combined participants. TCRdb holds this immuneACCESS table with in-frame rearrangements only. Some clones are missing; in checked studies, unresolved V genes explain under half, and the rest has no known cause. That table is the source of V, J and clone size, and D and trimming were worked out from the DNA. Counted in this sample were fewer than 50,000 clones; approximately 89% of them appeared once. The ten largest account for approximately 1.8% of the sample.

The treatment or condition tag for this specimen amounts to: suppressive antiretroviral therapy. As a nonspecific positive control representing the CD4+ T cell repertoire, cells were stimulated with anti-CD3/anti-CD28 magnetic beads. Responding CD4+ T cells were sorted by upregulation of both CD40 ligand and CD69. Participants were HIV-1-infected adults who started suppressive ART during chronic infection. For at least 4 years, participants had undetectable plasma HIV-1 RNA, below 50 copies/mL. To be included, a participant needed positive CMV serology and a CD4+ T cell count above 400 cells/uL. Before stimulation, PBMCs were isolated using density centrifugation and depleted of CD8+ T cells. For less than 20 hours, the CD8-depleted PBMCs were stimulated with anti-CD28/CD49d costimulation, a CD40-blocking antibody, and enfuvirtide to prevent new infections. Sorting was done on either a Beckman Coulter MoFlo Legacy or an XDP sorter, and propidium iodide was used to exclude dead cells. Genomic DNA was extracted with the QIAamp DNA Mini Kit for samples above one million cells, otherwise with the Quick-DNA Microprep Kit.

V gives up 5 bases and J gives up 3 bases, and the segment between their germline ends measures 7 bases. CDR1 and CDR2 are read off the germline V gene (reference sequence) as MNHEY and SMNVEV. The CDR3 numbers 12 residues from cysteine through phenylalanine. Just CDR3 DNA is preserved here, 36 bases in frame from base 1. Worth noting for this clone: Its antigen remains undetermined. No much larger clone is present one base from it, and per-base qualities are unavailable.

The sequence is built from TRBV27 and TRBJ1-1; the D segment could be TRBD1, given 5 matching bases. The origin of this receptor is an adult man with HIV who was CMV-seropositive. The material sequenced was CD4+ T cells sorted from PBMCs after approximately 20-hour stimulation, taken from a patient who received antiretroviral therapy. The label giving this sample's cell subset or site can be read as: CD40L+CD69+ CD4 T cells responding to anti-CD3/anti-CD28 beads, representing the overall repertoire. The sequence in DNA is TGTGCCAGCAGTAAAGGGGACACTGAAGCTTTCTTT. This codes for CASSKGDTEAFF.